The 24 T cell receptor beta chains below were found in one sample sequenced in a study of blood T cells in healthy people across ages. Primed by a sample-barcoded 5' primer and a J-beta primer mix, a second PCR proceeded for about 6 to 12 cycles. TCRdb used MiXCR to reprocess the 5' RACE reads, holding one entry per CDR3 protein. This sample has about 1.6 million distinct CDR3 sequences, with about 31% found just once. Sequencing was done on a sample of blood. Receptors originate from a young woman in good health.

The sample holds many counts of this clonotype. This chain uses TRBV29-1 with TRBJ2-3, with 10 nucleotides matching TRBD1. V trimming: 6 bases; J trimming: 3 bases; junction bases outside the gene matches: 9. This CDR3 has 15 amino acids. Germline values: CDR1 SQVTM, CDR2 ANQGSEA. The CDR3 reads CSVEKRDRGTDTQYF. The CDR3 DNA sequence: TGCAGCGTCGAAAAAAGGGACAGGGGTACAGATACGCAGTATTTT.

J is TRBJ1-1 and V is TRBV6-6; no clear D. This CDR3 has 10 amino acids. Trimming left V 8 bases short and J 10 bases short, with 11 bases between. The germline V gene has CDR1 MNHNY and CDR2 SVGAGI (reference sequence). This CDR3 is CASGDGGAFF. The CDR3 coding sequence is TGTGCCAGCGGAGACGGTGGAGCTTTCTTT.

This clonotype was observed at least ten times. The chain recombines TRBV28 with TRBJ2-6; tentatively, D is TRBD1 or TRBD2 (6 bases each). This CDR3 region has 18 residues. Germline lookup yields CDR1 MDHEN and CDR2 SYDVKM. With 6 bases removed from V and 2 bases from J, the gap between germline ends came to 20 bases. The CDR3 loop reads CASSRPRGRTAGANVLTF. For the CDR3, the DNA is TGTGCCAGCAGCCGCCCCCGGGGGCGTACTGCTGGGGCCAACGTCCTGACTTTC.

CDR3 residues: CASSKPRGGEETQYF. The DNA for the CDR3 is TGCGCCAGCAGCAAACCCAGGGGAGGGGAAGAGACCCAGTACTTC. The chain employs TRBV5-1 and TRBJ2-5, with D perhaps TRBD2 (7 bases). The V and J ends lost 4 bases and 3 bases respectively, with 16 bases between them. This CDR3 contains 15 residues. Looked up from germline, CDR1 is SGHRS and CDR2 is YFSETQ.

This clonotype has just a few counts. This chain uses TRBV12-3 or TRBV12-4 with TRBJ2-7; D call uncertain. This CDR3 is built from 14 residues. V lost 3 bases to trimming and J lost 3 bases, with 12 bases between them. The CDR3 protein is CASSFHRGLYEQYF. The CDR3 bases are TGTGCCAGCAGTTTCCACAGAGGCCTCTACGAGCAGTACTTC.

The chain has TRBV20-1 and TRBJ2-5, with 8 bases fitting TRBD1. This CDR3 is 11 amino acids long. Trimming at V came to 5 bases and at J to 11 bases, leaving 7 bases not matched to a gene. The germline V gene encodes CDR1 DFQATT and CDR2 SNEGSKA (reference sequence). In nucleotides, the CDR3 is TGCAGTGCTCAGACAGGGGAACGGCAGTACTTC. Translation gives CSAQTGERQYF.

The CDR3 reads CASSPYRQGQKTQYF. In nucleotides, the CDR3 is TGCGCCAGCAGCCCTTACCGGCAGGGGCAGAAGACCCAGTACTTC. This chain connects TRBV4-1 to TRBJ2-7, with D perhaps TRBD1 (6 bases). The J call is in doubt because the DNA end fits TRBJ2-5 better. CDR3 length equals 15 residues. Germline V lookup: CDR1 MGHRA, CDR2 YSYEKL.

The V call is TRBV7-2, the J call TRBJ2-1, with TRBD2 matching over 8 bases. Germline CDR1 reads SGHTA; CDR2 reads FQGNSA. The CDR3 covers 14 residues. V shed 5 bases, J shed 6 bases, and the junction held 6 bases outside the gene matches. The CDR3 loop reads CASSRGGWVNEQFF. CDR3 sequence (DNA): TGTGCCAGCAGCCGGGGGGGGTGGGTCAATGAGCAGTTCTTC.

The chain links TRBV11-2 to TRBJ2-1; D possibly uses TRBD1 or TRBD2 (5 bases each). V shed 4 bases and J shed 8 bases, with 21 bases lying between them. Germline CDR1 SGHAT, CDR2 FQNNGV. The CDR3 spans 16 residues. The CDR3 bases are TGTGCCAGCAGCTCAACCCGGGACCTACGTGCGGATGAGCAGTTCTTC. It encodes CASSSTRDLRADEQFF.

This clonotype was seen a handful of times. V usage is TRBV7-8 and J usage is TRBJ2-7; perhaps TRBD1 as D (5 bases). The CDR3 has 14 residues. V was cut by 2 bases and J by 4 bases, with 12 bases left in between. Germline lookup yields CDR1 SGHVS and CDR2 FQNEAQ. The CDR3 DNA reads TGTGCCAGCAGCTTATCCCGCAGGGCATACGAGCAGTACTTC. It encodes CASSLSRRAYEQYF. Full variable domain (remainder filled in from reference TRBV7-8 and TRBJ2-7): GAGVSQSPRYKVAKRGQDVALRCDPISGHVSLFWYQQALGQGPEFLTYFQNEAQLDKSGLPSDRFFAERPEGSVSTLKIQRTQQEDSAVYLCASSLSRRAYEQYFGPGTRLTVT.

This clonotype was seen only a few times. The chain is built from TRBV4-2 and TRBJ2-1; tentative D call: TRBD1 (7 bases). The J call may be in error: the DNA end matches TRBJ2-7 better. The CDR3 sequence is 18 residues long. Germline CDR1 is LGHNA and CDR2 is YNFKEQ. This CDR3 is CASSQAAGQNLYYNEQYF. The CDR3 DNA reads as TGTGCCAGCAGCCAAGCGGCGGGACAGAACCTTTACTACAATGAGCAGTACTTC.

The chain uses TRBV10-3 and TRBJ2-3; 11 nucleotides line up with TRBD2. There are 16 residues in the CDR3. CDR1 and CDR2 (germline): ENHRY, SYGVKD. Unmatched junction bases numbered 12, after V lost 11 bases and J lost 2 bases. The CDR3 region has the DNA TGTGCCGTGGCTAGCGGGGGGCTCCCAAACACAGATACGCAGTATTTT. Translating it yields CAVASGGLPNTDTQYF.

This clonotype was seen many times. The chain joins TRBV20-1 to TRBJ2-1, with 8 bases matching TRBD2. V dropped 0 bases and J dropped 0; count of bases not matched to a gene: 7. This CDR3 is 17 amino acids long. CDR1 and CDR2 (germline): DFQATT, SNEGSKA (reference sequence). For the CDR3, the DNA is TGCAGTGCTAGAGATCTGGAGCGGGAGTTCTCCTACAATGAGCAGTTCTTC. This codes for CSARDLEREFSYNEQFF.

The chain employs TRBV7-2 and TRBJ2-7; D call uncertain. The CDR3 length is 14 residues. Trimming pared 5 bases from V and 9 bases from J, leaving 20 bases between. CDR1 is SGHTA, CDR2 FQGNSA, per germline. CDR3 bases: TGTGCCAGCAGCCCTGCCCTTGGCCAACGAGGGCAGTACTTC. Translating it yields CASSPALGQRGQYF.

This chain links TRBV25-1 with TRBJ2-2; tentative D call: TRBD1 (5 bases). The CDR3 has 15 amino acids. The V end lost 6 bases, the J end lost 6 bases, and 17 bases lay between the germline ends. Germline CDR1 and CDR2: MGHDK and SYGVNS. The CDR3 nucleotides read TGTGCCAGCAGCCCTGGGCAGGGCCAACCCGGGGAGCTGTTTTTT. Amino acids: CASSPGQGQPGELFF.

V is TRBV12-3 or TRBV12-4 and J is TRBJ1-2; D unresolved. Trimming pared 1 base from V and 1 base from J, leaving 7 bases between. The CDR3 spans 14 residues. The CDR3 loop is CASSLGHFNYGYTF. For the CDR3, the DNA is TGTGCCAGCAGTTTAGGACACTTTAACTATGGCTACACCTTC.

This clonotype was found once. At one end the junction does not follow the germline gene, possibly because of a read error. The gene calls are TRBV20-1 and TRBJ2-7, with a weak D call TRBD1 (6 bases). Germline lookup yields CDR1 DFQATT and CDR2 SNEGSKA (reference sequence). The CDR3 spans 13 residues. CDR3 nucleotides: TGCAGTGCTAGTAACAGGGCGAACTACAAGCAGTACTTC. Its protein is CSASNRANYKQYF.

This clonotype was recorded many times. The chain couples TRBV4-2 to TRBJ2-1; 8 nucleotides align to TRBD2. The germline gives CDR1 LGHNA, CDR2 YNFKEQ. The CDR3 runs to 17 residues. V trimming: 1 base; J trimming: 0 bases; junction bases outside the gene matches: 5. CDR3 loop: CASSQVGGAGSYNEQFF. The CDR3 DNA is TGTGCCAGCAGCCAAGTCGGGGGGGCGGGCTCCTACAATGAGCAGTTCTTC.

The chain combines TRBV27 with TRBJ1-6; no firm D call. Germline V gives CDR1 MNHEY, CDR2 SMNVEV (reference sequence). The CDR3 length is 13 residues. Trimming shortened V by 5 bases and J by 14 bases, and 16 bases separated the two germline ends. CDR3 region: CASSPSSWGSLHF. CDR3 in DNA: TGTGCCAGCAGTCCATCATCATGGGGATCCCTCCACTTT.

This clonotype was found many times. The chain is built from TRBV9 and TRBJ2-5, with a weak D call TRBD2 (5 bases). The J call may be incorrect, as the DNA end agrees better with TRBJ2-7. This CDR3 spans 11 amino acids. The V gene's germline CDR1 is SGDLS and CDR2 YYNGEE. As DNA, the CDR3 is TGTGCCAGCAGCGCCGAGGGCGAGCAGTACTTC. It encodes CASSAEGEQYF.

This clonotype appeared a few times. The CDR3 coding sequence is TGTGCCACCAGTGATTTCAAGGGGGGCCAGGAGAGGGTATCCTACAATGAGCAGTTCTTC. It translates to CATSDFKGGQERVSYNEQFF. V is TRBV24-1 and J is TRBJ2-1, with D perhaps given as TRBD1 or TRBD2 (6 bases each). There are 20 residues in the CDR3. V lost 1 base, J lost 1 base, and 22 bases lay in between. The germline CDR1 and CDR2 sequences are KGHDR and SFDVKD.

This clonotype was recorded many times. V and J are TRBV20-1 and TRBJ2-5; 7 positions match TRBD2. Trimming at V came to 4 bases and at J to 0 bases, leaving 8 bases not matched to a gene. Germline-derived CDR1 and CDR2 are DFQATT and SNEGSKA (reference sequence). CDR3 size: 15 residues. CDR3: CSATSWLADQETQYF. The CDR3 region has the DNA TGCAGTGCTACCTCGTGGCTAGCGGACCAAGAGACCCAGTACTTC.

The V call is TRBV9, the J call TRBJ2-1; TRBD2 matches 16 bases. The CDR3 has 17 residues. Germline values: CDR1 SGDLS, CDR2 YYNGEE. The V segment lost 3 bases and the J segment 8 bases; nucleotides outside the gene matches: 8. The CDR3 here is CASSAVLGTSGGDEQFF. CDR3 sequence (DNA): TGTGCCAGCAGCGCGGTGCTGGGGACTAGCGGGGGGGATGAGCAGTTCTTC.

The sample holds a few counts of this clonotype. This chain joins TRBV7-9 and TRBJ2-7, with 10 bases fitting TRBD1. This CDR3 spans 13 amino acids. Unmatched junction bases numbered 8, after V lost 8 bases and J lost 7 bases. Germline CDR1 and CDR2: SEHNR and FQNEAQ (reference sequence). The CDR3 nucleotides read TGTGCCAGCCTGAGACAGGGGGCGAGTGAGCAGTACTTC. Its translation: CASLRQGASEQYF.